One and the same sample provided the 28 T cell receptor beta chains below, sequenced in a study of vaccination and CD4 T cells after COVID-19. These receptors are not linked to any known antigen. An Oncomine TCR Beta short-read assay was used to sequence the DNA from cultured CD4+ T cells. TCRdb reprocessed the PCR reads with MiXCR, giving one entry per CDR3 protein. The sample comprises thousands of distinct CDR3 sequences, approximately 77% of which are singletons, and around a fifth rests with the top ten. Treatment reported: roughly 11-day PBMC culture with coronavirus spike peptide pools or control peptides (ViraFEST assay). Sequenced input: CD4+ T cells from blood, cultured in vitro. The source of these receptors is a human donor who had recovered from COVID-19.

The chain links TRBV5-4 to TRBJ1-6, with 7 bases fitting TRBD1. This CDR3 has 14 amino acids. V was pared by 2 bases and J by 8 bases, with 4 bases of the junction left unmatched. Germline loops: CDR1 SGHNT, CDR2 YYREEE (reference sequence). The CDR3 nucleotides read TGTGCCAGCAGCTTCCAAACAGGGGATTCACCCCTCCACTTT. Its translation is CASSFQTGDSPLHF.

V usage is TRBV14 and J usage is TRBJ2-5, with D tentatively TRBD2 (7 bases). The CDR3 consists of 14 residues. Germline V gene data show CDR1 as SGHDN and CDR2 as FVKESK. The germline V and J ends were trimmed by 1 base and 4 bases, with 10 bases remaining between them. The CDR3 DNA reads as TGTGCCAGCAGCCAAGGCGCGGGGGCAGAGACCCAGTACTTC. It encodes CASSQGAGAETQYF. The variable domain in full, with the rest retrieved from reference TRBV14 and TRBJ2-5, is EAGVTQFPSHSVIEKGQTVTLRCDPISGHDNLYWYRRVMGKEIKFLLHFVKESKQDESGMPNNRFLAERTGGTYSTLKVQPAELEDSGVYFCASSQGAGAETQYFGPGTRLLVL.

This clonotype appeared a single time. The chain uses TRBV21-1 and TRBJ1-5; the table assigns TRBD1, which was not confirmed against the DNA. TRBV21-1 is recorded as a pseudogene. CDR3 size: 24 residues. This chain's CDR3 is CASSNPGQPVGTGGERLLIQPQHF. CDR3 bases: TGTGCCAGCAGCAACCCGGGACAACCGGTGGGGACAGGGGGCGAGAGACTATTGATACAGCCCCAGCATTTT.

The V gene is TRBV20-1, the J gene TRBJ1-1; D gene unclear. CDR1 is DFQATT, CDR2 SNEGSKA, per germline (reference sequence). V shed 6 bases and J shed 4 bases, with 18 bases lying between them. The CDR3 is made up of 14 amino acids. The CDR3 spells CSAQGPSLGTEAFF. In DNA, the CDR3 is TGCAGTGCCCAAGGGCCTTCACTGGGCACTGAAGCTTTCTTT.

This chain links TRBV5-6 with TRBJ2-7, with 7 positions matching TRBD1. The CDR3 runs to 15 residues. The germline V gene has CDR1 SGHDT and CDR2 YYEEEE. After removal of 4 bases from V and 0 bases from J, the junction contained 7 bases not matched to a gene. Written as DNA, the CDR3 is TGTGCCAGCAGCCGACTCAGGGGGACCTCCTACGAGCAGTACTTC. Translation: CASSRLRGTSYEQYF.

This chain uses TRBV20-1 with TRBJ2-7; D ambiguous. V was clipped by 5 bases and J by 9 bases, with 20 bases between them. The CDR3 length is 13 residues. CDR1 and CDR2 (germline): DFQATT, SNEGSKA (reference sequence). The CDR3: CSARIATSLSQYF. The CDR3 nucleotides read TGCAGTGCTCGAATTGCGACATCCCTGTCGCAGTACTTC.

The chain carries TRBV20-1 and TRBJ2-3; D is possibly TRBD1 or TRBD2 (5 bases each). The CDR3 loop spans 13 amino acids. V was clipped by 0 bases and J by 3 bases, with 7 bases between them. The germline V gene encodes CDR1 DFQATT and CDR2 SNEGSKA (reference sequence). Written as DNA, the CDR3 is TGCAGTGCTAGAGACGAGGGGACAGATACGCAGTATTTT. Its protein is CSARDEGTDTQYF.

This chain connects TRBV20-1 to TRBJ2-3; 7 bases line up with TRBD2. The CDR3 is made up of 14 amino acids. Germline V lookup: CDR1 DFQATT, CDR2 SNEGSKA (reference sequence). The J segment lost 1 base and the V segment lost 6 bases, leaving 7 bases of the junction unmatched. This CDR3 reads CSAGRAGGTDTQYF. The CDR3 region has the DNA TGCAGTGCCGGTCGGGCGGGGGGCACAGATACGCAGTATTTT.

The chain combines TRBV20-1 with TRBJ1-4; D is unclear. The CDR3 sequence is 14 residues long. Trimming removed 5 bases at V and 0 bases at J, with 10 bases between. Germline V lookup: CDR1 DFQATT, CDR2 SNEGSKA (reference sequence). CDR3 residues: CSAGSLPTNEKLFF. The CDR3 DNA sequence: TGCAGTGCTGGTAGTTTACCAACTAATGAAAAACTGTTTTTT.

The genes are TRBV19 and TRBJ1-5; D gene ambiguous. The ends were cut back, 4 bases at V and 4 bases at J, with 14 bases in the middle. The CDR3 runs 15 residues. Germline loops: CDR1 LNHDA, CDR2 SQIVND (reference sequence). CDR3 residues: CASSTLTGRNQPQHF. The DNA of the CDR3 is TGTGCCAGTAGTACCCTGACCGGGAGAAATCAGCCCCAGCATTTT.

The CDR3 reads CASRATGTSPLHF. Here the CDR3 DNA reads TGTGCCAGCAGAGCCACAGGGACTTCACCCCTCCACTTT. This chain connects TRBV7-2 to TRBJ1-6, with D maybe TRBD1 (6 bases). The CDR3 has 13 residues. V dropped 6 bases and J dropped 9 bases, with 12 bases sitting between them. Germline CDR1 SGHTA, CDR2 FQGNSA. The complete variable domain, with remaining parts taken from reference TRBV7-2 and TRBJ1-6, reads GAGVSQSPSNKVTEKGKDVELRCDPISGHTALYWYRQSLGQGLEFLIYFQGNSAPDKSGLPSDRFSAERTGGSVSTLTIQRTQQEDSAVYLCASRATGTSPLHFGNGTRLTVT.

CDR3 region: CASRRTGGYEQYF. CDR3 coding DNA: TGTGCCAGCAGAAGGACAGGGGGCTACGAGCAGTACTTC. The chain is built from TRBV7-2 and TRBJ2-1, with 10 bases lining up with TRBD1. The DNA end favors TRBJ2-7, so the J call may be wrong. Per germline, CDR1 SGHTA and CDR2 FQGNSA. The CDR3 runs to 13 residues.

The chain employs TRBV27 and TRBJ1-1; D might be TRBD1 (5 bases). The germline gives CDR1 MNHEY, CDR2 SMNVEV (reference sequence). Trimming pared 5 bases from V and 0 bases from J, leaving 25 bases between. This CDR3 region has 19 residues. CDR3 bases: TGTGCCAGCAGTCAAACCCGGGGGGGTGTGGGCAGGTTGAACACTGAAGCTTTCTTT. The encoded protein is CASSQTRGGVGRLNTEAFF.

The chain recombines TRBV10-1 with TRBJ2-7; D gene uncertain. The CDR3 covers 13 residues. Germline V lookup: CDR1 WNHNN, CDR2 SYGVQD (reference sequence). V lost 0 bases to trimming and J lost 4 bases, with 7 bases between them. The CDR3 loop reads CASSESWGYEQYF. The CDR3 DNA is TGCGCCAGCAGTGAGTCGTGGGGTTACGAGCAGTACTTC.

This clonotype was recorded only once. The rearrangement links TRBV6-1 to TRBJ2-3; weak D call: TRBD2 (7 bases). This CDR3 has 19 amino acids. Germline V gene data show CDR1 as MNHNS and CDR2 as SASEGT. Trimming removed 0 bases from V and 5 bases from J, with 24 bases in between. The CDR3 sequence is CASSEALPGGGRRGDTQYF. DNA for the CDR3: TGTGCCAGCAGTGAAGCGCTTCCTGGGGGGGGGCGGCGGGGAGATACGCAGTATTTT.

This clonotype has only one observation. The chain carries TRBV27 and TRBJ2-7; 8 nucleotides align to TRBD1. Germline CDR1 and CDR2: MNHEY and SMNVEV (reference sequence). The CDR3 is made up of 14 amino acids. The V segment lost 5 bases and the J segment 4 bases; nucleotides outside the gene matches: 7. This CDR3 is CASSPGDRRYEQYF. The CDR3 DNA reads TGTGCCAGCAGTCCGGGGGACAGGCGATACGAGCAGTACTTC.

This clonotype was observed a handful of times. V usage is TRBV7-2 and J usage is TRBJ1-5; no clear D. From germline, CDR1 is SGHTA and CDR2 FQGNSA. V was pared by 4 bases and J by 2 bases, with 6 bases between. There are 13 residues in the CDR3. DNA for the CDR3: TGTGCCAGCAGCTATAGGGGCAATCAGCCCCAGCATTTT. Encoded protein: CASSYRGNQPQHF.

A single count supports this clonotype. This chain links TRBV20-1 with TRBJ1-5, with TRBD1 matching 8 bases. Germline trimming cut 8 bases from V and 4 bases from J; bases unmatched to any gene: 7. This CDR3 spans 13 amino acids. Germline V gene sequence: CDR1 DFQATT, CDR2 SNEGSKA (reference sequence). CDR3 nucleotides: TGCAGTAGACCTGGACAGGGAAATCAGCCCCAGCATTTT. It encodes CSRPGQGNQPQHF.

The chain uses TRBV20-1 and TRBJ2-3; tentatively, D is TRBD1 (6 bases). Germline CDR1 and CDR2: DFQATT and SNEGSKA (reference sequence). V shed 5 bases and J shed 3 bases, with 9 bases lying between them. CDR3 length: 12 amino acids. The CDR3 protein is CSAPDSTDTQYF. The CDR3 DNA reads TGCAGTGCTCCGGACAGTACAGATACGCAGTATTTT.

The V and J genes are TRBV28 and TRBJ1-3, with D hard to call. Trimming took 8 bases from V and 0 from J, leaving 14 bases between them. The CDR3 covers 15 residues. Per the germline V gene, CDR1 is MDHEN and CDR2 is SYDVKM. The CDR3 bases are TGTGCCAGCGGAAGGGAGAGCCACTCTGGAAACACCATATATTTT. Translation: CASGRESHSGNTIYF.

The V call is TRBV6-5, the J call TRBJ2-2; no firm D call. The CDR3 length is 13 residues. V was shortened by 0 bases and J by 11 bases, with 10 bases between the two germline ends. Germline assignment: CDR1 MNHEY and CDR2 SVGAGI. CDR3 amino acids: CASSYSGRYELFF. CDR3 coding DNA: TGTGCCAGCAGTTACTCGGGCCGCTACGAGCTGTTTTTT.

A single count supports this clonotype. The chain has TRBV7-9 and TRBJ2-3; TRBD1 aligns across 7 bases. J gave up 4 bases and V 4 bases, and 5 bases lay outside the gene matches. Germline V gives CDR1 SEHNR, CDR2 FQNEAQ (reference sequence). The CDR3 spans 14 residues. The CDR3 DNA sequence: TGTGCCAGCAGCTCTACAGGGGCGGCAGATACGCAGTATTTT. This gives the protein CASSSTGAADTQYF.

The V call is TRBV6-1, the J call TRBJ1-4; D is unclear. Germline V gene sequence: CDR1 MNHNS, CDR2 SASEGT. V was trimmed by 2 bases and J by 0 bases, leaving 7 bases between them. This CDR3 contains 15 residues. The CDR3 is CASSEYGATNEKLFF. DNA for the CDR3: TGTGCCAGCAGTGAATACGGGGCAACTAATGAAAAACTGTTTTTT.

The V call is TRBV7-6, the J call TRBJ2-7; D unresolved. The V and J ends lost 3 bases and 3 bases respectively, with 9 bases between them. CDR1 is SGHVS and CDR2 is FNYEAQ in the germline V gene. This CDR3 comprises 13 residues. CDR3 loop: CASSLGWNYEQYF. The CDR3 DNA reads as TGTGCCAGCAGCTTGGGATGGAACTACGAGCAGTACTTC.

The genes are TRBV7-2 and TRBJ1-1; D not resolved. Germline assignment: CDR1 SGHTA and CDR2 FQGNSA. This CDR3 is 14 amino acids long. The germline V and J ends were trimmed by 2 bases and 0 bases, with 7 bases remaining between them. CDR3 sequence: CASSLRKVNTEAFF. Written as DNA, the CDR3 is TGTGCCAGCAGCTTAAGAAAGGTGAACACTGAAGCTTTCTTT.

This chain connects TRBV6-1 to TRBJ2-5; 7 nucleotides match TRBD2. This CDR3 has 14 residues. V gave up 6 bases and J gave up 1 base; unmatched junction bases: 5. CDR1 MNHNS and CDR2 SASEGT come from the germline V gene. The CDR3 loop is CASRSGTIQETQYF. DNA for the CDR3: TGTGCCAGCAGGTCCGGGACTATCCAAGAGACCCAGTACTTC.

CDR3 DNA sequence: TGTGCCAGCAGTTACTCGGACTTTAACACTGAAGCTTTCTTT. It translates to CASSYSDFNTEAFF. The chain employs TRBV6-5 and TRBJ1-1; D is unclear. Germline V gene data show CDR1 as MNHEY and CDR2 as SVGAGI. With 0 bases removed from V and 2 bases from J, the gap between germline ends came to 7 bases. The CDR3 sequence is 14 residues long.

V gene TRBV18 combines with J gene TRBJ1-6; weak D call: TRBD1 (6 bases). This CDR3 has 15 residues. Germline CDR1 is KGHSH and CDR2 is LQKENI. V lost 3 bases to trimming and J lost 9 bases, with 15 bases between them. The CDR3 sequence: CASSPDSSRSSPLHF. The CDR3 DNA reads TGTGCCAGCTCACCGGACAGCTCTCGGAGTTCACCCCTCCACTTT.